A selection of T cell receptor beta chains follows, all from one sample in a study of blood T cells in healthy people across ages. TCRdb reanalysed the 5' RACE reads using MiXCR and keeps one entry per CDR3 protein. The sample has some 1.8 million distinct CDR3 sequences; roughly 43% are singletons. Sequences were obtained from blood. The receptors originated from a human donor in good health. Each CDR3 is given with its conserved first and last residue. The D gene is left open where the match is weak. Expanded clones get a size class; other rows say once, few or many, or leave the size out.

clone size: -; V gene: TRBV4-3; D gene: TRBD1; J gene: TRBJ1-6; CDR3 DNA: TGCGCCAGCAGCCCCGGACAGGGAGGGACACCCCTCCACTTT; CDR3 protein: CASSPGQGGTPLHF
clone size: -; V gene: TRBV12-3/TRBV12-4; D gene: TRBD2; J gene: TRBJ2-1; CDR3 DNA: TGTGCCAACAGTTCCCCACTAATAGCGGGGGGGTACAATGAGCAGTTCTTC; CDR3 protein: CANSSPLIAGGYNEQFF
clone size: -; V gene: TRBV4-2; D gene: -; J gene: TRBJ1-2; CDR3 DNA: TGTGCCAGCAGCCAATCGACGGACCATAACTATGGCTACACCTTC; CDR3 protein: CASSQSTDHNYGYTF
clone size: few; V gene: TRBV6-2/TRBV6-3; D gene: -; J gene: TRBJ2-1; CDR3 DNA: TGTGCCAGCAGTGAGCGGGTTGGGGAGCAGTTCTTC; CDR3 protein: CASSERVGEQFF
clone size: -; V gene: TRBV20-1; D gene: -; J gene: TRBJ2-2; CDR3 DNA: TGCAGTGCTAGAGATTCTTGGTCGTCAGACGGGGAGCTGTTTTTT; CDR3 protein: CSARDSWSSDGELFF
clone size: -; V gene: TRBV4-2; D gene: TRBD1; J gene: TRBJ2-7; CDR3 DNA: TGTGCCAGCAGCCTCCATACAGGGGCGGCCGAGCAGTACTTC; CDR3 protein: CASSLHTGAAEQYF
clone size: few; V gene: TRBV20-1; D gene: -; J gene: TRBJ2-5; CDR3 DNA: TGCAGTGCAACCCCAATAGACAGCTACCAAGAGACCCAGTACTTC; CDR3 protein: CSATPIDSYQETQYF
clone size: few; V gene: TRBV7-2; D gene: -; J gene: TRBJ2-6; CDR3 DNA: TGTGCCAGCAGCTTTGGAGGGCGACGCTCTGGGGCCAACGTCCTGACTTTC; CDR3 protein: CASSFGGRRSGANVLTF
clone size: few; V gene: TRBV5-1; D gene: -; J gene: TRBJ2-6; CDR3 DNA: TGCGCCAGCAGCTTGAGCCCCTATGGGGCCAACGTCCTGACTTTC; CDR3 protein: CASSLSPYGANVLTF
clone size: few; V gene: TRBV10-3; D gene: -; J gene: TRBJ1-1; CDR3 DNA: TGTGCCATCAGACAGAGCATGAACACTGAAGCTTTCTTT; CDR3 protein: CAIRQSMNTEAFF
clone size: few; V gene: TRBV29-1; D gene: -; J gene: TRBJ1-5; CDR3 DNA: TGCAGCGTTGTGGACGGGGGAAGCAATCAGCCCCAGCATTTT; CDR3 protein: CSVVDGGSNQPQHF
clone size: few; V gene: TRBV20-1; D gene: -; J gene: TRBJ2-7; CDR3 DNA: TGCAGTGCCCCCGCGTACGGGTCCGACTACGAGCAGTACTTC; CDR3 protein: CSAPAYGSDYEQYF
clone size: -; V gene: TRBV25-1; D gene: -; J gene: TRBJ2-7; CDR3 DNA: TGTGCCAGCAGTGAATATTCCTGGGATACCTACTACGAGCAGTACTTC; CDR3 protein: CASSEYSWDTYYEQYF
clone size: -; V gene: TRBV28; D gene: TRBD1; J gene: TRBJ1-6; CDR3 DNA: TGTGCCAGCAGTTTCGGGACAGCTTACTCCTATAATTCACCCCTCCACTTT; CDR3 protein: CASSFGTAYSYNSPLHF
clone size: -; V gene: TRBV20-1; D gene: TRBD2; J gene: TRBJ2-1; CDR3 DNA: TGCAGTGCTATCGACACGAGTTGGACTAGCGGGGGCCCCTCTCACAATGAGCAGTTCTTC; CDR3 protein: CSAIDTSWTSGGPSHNEQFF
clone size: -; V gene: TRBV9; D gene: -; J gene: TRBJ2-7; CDR3 DNA: TGTGCCAGCAGCGTAAGTTCGGGGACTTACTCCTACGAGCAGTACTTC; CDR3 protein: CASSVSSGTYSYEQYF
clone size: -; V gene: TRBV11-2; D gene: TRBD1; J gene: TRBJ1-1; CDR3 DNA: TGTGCCAGCAGCGGGGACCAGGGGGCGCGTGCTTTCTTT; CDR3 protein: CASSGDQGARAFF
clone size: -; V gene: TRBV6-1; D gene: TRBD1; J gene: TRBJ2-2; CDR3 DNA: TGTGCCAGCAGCACAGGGGAAGGCGGCGGGGAGCTGTTTTTT; CDR3 protein: CASSTGEGGGELFF
clone size: -; V gene: TRBV6-1; D gene: -; J gene: TRBJ2-5; CDR3 DNA: TGTGCCAGCAGTGATAGGGGGGGGGTGGAGACCCAGTACTTC; CDR3 protein: CASSDRGGVETQYF
clone size: -; V gene: TRBV28; D gene: -; J gene: TRBJ1-2; CDR3 DNA: TGTGCCAGCAGTAACAGGAGTGGCTATGGCTACACCTTC; CDR3 protein: CASSNRSGYGYTF
clone size: -; V gene: TRBV12-3/TRBV12-4; D gene: -; J gene: TRBJ1-1; CDR3 DNA: TGTGCCAGCAGTTATCTGGGGCAAAACACTGAAGCTTTCTTT; CDR3 protein: CASSYLGQNTEAFF
clone size: -; V gene: TRBV7-8; D gene: TRBD2; J gene: TRBJ2-7; CDR3 DNA: TGTGCCAGCAGCTCCGGGTCTAGCGGGGGGATACCCTACGAGCAGTACTTC; CDR3 protein: CASSSGSSGGIPYEQYF
clone size: -; V gene: TRBV20-1; D gene: -; J gene: TRBJ2-3; CDR3 DNA: TGCAGTGCTAGGAATTTTGACAGAGATACGCAGTATTTT; CDR3 protein: CSARNFDRDTQYF
clone size: -; V gene: TRBV4-1; D gene: -; J gene: TRBJ1-2; CDR3 DNA: TGCGCCAGCATAGGGGACGAGGTCTATGGCTACACCTTC; CDR3 protein: CASIGDEVYGYTF
clone size: once; V gene: TRBV12-3/TRBV12-4; D gene: -; J gene: TRBJ2-1; CDR3 DNA: TGTGCCAGCACCCCAGGGGCTCGTTACAATGAGCAGTTCTTC; CDR3 protein: CASTPGARYNEQFF
clone size: -; V gene: TRBV20-1; D gene: -; J gene: TRBJ1-6; CDR3 DNA: TGCAGTGCTAGATATCCCGGGGAGTCTGATAATTCACCCCTCCACTTT; CDR3 protein: CSARYPGESDNSPLHF
clone size: few; V gene: TRBV20-1; D gene: -; J gene: TRBJ2-1; CDR3 DNA: TGCAGTGCTAGTCACTCAGGGAGGAGCTCCTACAATGAGCAGTTCTTC; CDR3 protein: CSASHSGRSSYNEQFF
clone size: -; V gene: TRBV6-6; D gene: -; J gene: TRBJ1-5; CDR3 DNA: TGTGCCAGCAGTTACACTGTTCGGGACAATCAGCCCCAGCATTTT; CDR3 protein: CASSYTVRDNQPQHF
clone size: -; V gene: TRBV29-1; D gene: -; J gene: TRBJ2-7; CDR3 DNA: TGCAGCGTAGAACGGGACACCAGCTCCTACGAGCAGTACTTC; CDR3 protein: CSVERDTSSYEQYF
clone size: -; V gene: TRBV29-1; D gene: -; J gene: TRBJ2-7; CDR3 DNA: TGCAGCGTTGAGAGGGGGACCTCGGGAAACGAGCAGTACTTC; CDR3 protein: CSVERGTSGNEQYF
clone size: -; V gene: TRBV5-1; D gene: -; J gene: TRBJ2-6; CDR3 DNA: TGCGCCAGCAGCCTTCTACCCCTTTCACCAAGCTCTGGGGCCAACGTCCTGACTTTC; CDR3 protein: CASSLLPLSPSSGANVLTF
clone size: -; V gene: TRBV20-1; D gene: TRBD2; J gene: TRBJ2-3; CDR3 DNA: TGCAGTGCTAGTTGGCGGGGGGTTACAGATACGCAGTATTTT; CDR3 protein: CSASWRGVTDTQYF
clone size: few; V gene: TRBV5-5; D gene: TRBD2; J gene: TRBJ2-4; CDR3 DNA: TGTGCCAGCAGCCCCGCGGGAGGGGCGAAGGGGGCGAACATTCAGTACTTC; CDR3 protein: CASSPAGGAKGANIQYF
clone size: -; V gene: TRBV15; D gene: -; J gene: TRBJ2-5; CDR3 DNA: TGTGCCACCAGCAGAGATTTGTCGGGATACCAAGAGACCCAGTACTTC; CDR3 protein: CATSRDLSGYQETQYF
clone size: few; V gene: TRBV18; D gene: -; J gene: TRBJ2-1; CDR3 DNA: TGTGCCAGCTCGCGGGGCGGCCACAATGAGCAGTTCTTC; CDR3 protein: CASSRGGHNEQFF
clone size: few; V gene: TRBV15; D gene: -; J gene: TRBJ2-7; CDR3 DNA: TGTGCCACCAGCAGTGTACAGGGACCAGAGTACGAGCAGTACTTC; CDR3 protein: CATSSVQGPEYEQYF
clone size: -; V gene: TRBV5-1; D gene: TRBD2; J gene: TRBJ2-1; CDR3 DNA: TGCGCCAGCAGCCGAGTCCTAGCGGGGGGGTACAATGAGCAGTTCTTC; CDR3 protein: CASSRVLAGGYNEQFF
clone size: few; V gene: TRBV4-1; D gene: -; J gene: TRBJ2-1; CDR3 DNA: TGCGCCAGCAGCCAAGTGGCAGGGAGCGGCAATGCGCAGTTCTTC; CDR3 protein: CASSQVAGSGNAQFF
clone size: many; V gene: TRBV10-3; D gene: TRBD1; J gene: TRBJ1-2; CDR3 DNA: TGTGCCATCAGTGGGGGACAGGTCTTGAGCTACACCTTC; CDR3 protein: CAISGGQVLSYTF
clone size: -; V gene: TRBV6-2/TRBV6-3; D gene: TRBD1; J gene: TRBJ1-5; CDR3 DNA: TGTGCCAGCAGTTACCACCGCTTCGTCGGACAGGGCCCTTATCAGCCCCAGCATTTT; CDR3 protein: CASSYHRFVGQGPYQPQHF